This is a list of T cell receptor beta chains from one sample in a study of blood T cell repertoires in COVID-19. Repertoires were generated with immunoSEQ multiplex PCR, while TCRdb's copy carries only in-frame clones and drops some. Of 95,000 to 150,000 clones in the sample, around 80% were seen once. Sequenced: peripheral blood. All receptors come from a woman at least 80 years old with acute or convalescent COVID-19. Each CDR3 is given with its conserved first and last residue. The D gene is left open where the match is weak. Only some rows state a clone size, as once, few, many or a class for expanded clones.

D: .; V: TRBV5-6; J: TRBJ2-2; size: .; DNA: TGTGCCAGCAGCTTGACTACGGGGGAGCTGTTTTTT; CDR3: CASSLTTGELFF
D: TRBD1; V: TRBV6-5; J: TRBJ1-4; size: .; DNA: TGTGCCAGCAGCGTAACAGGGGATTATCATGAAAAACTGTTTTTT; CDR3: CASSVTGDYHEKLFF
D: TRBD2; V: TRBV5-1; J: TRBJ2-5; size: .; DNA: TGCGCCAGCAGCTTGAGCACTAGCGCCCAAGAGACCCAGTACTTC; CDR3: CASSLSTSAQETQYF
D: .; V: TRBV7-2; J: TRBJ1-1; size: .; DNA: TGTGCCAGCAGCCCTAGGACTAGGAGCACTGAAGCTTTCTTT; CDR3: CASSPRTRSTEAFF
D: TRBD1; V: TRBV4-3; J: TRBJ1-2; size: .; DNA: TGCGCCAGCAGCCAAGTTGACGGGACAGGAACTCCCTATGGCTACACCTTC; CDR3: CASSQVDGTGTPYGYTF
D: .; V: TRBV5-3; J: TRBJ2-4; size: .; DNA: TGTGCCAGAAGCTTGAGGCCGGGAGAAGGGGACATTCAGTACTTC; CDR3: CARSLRPGEGDIQYF
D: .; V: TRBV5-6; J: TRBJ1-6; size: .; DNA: TGTGCCAGCAGCTTCCAGGCCCATAATTCACCCCTCCACTTT; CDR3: CASSFQAHNSPLHF
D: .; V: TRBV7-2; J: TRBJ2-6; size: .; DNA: TGTGCCAGCAGCCAACAGGCCTCTGGGGCCAACGTCCTGACTTTC; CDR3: CASSQQASGANVLTF
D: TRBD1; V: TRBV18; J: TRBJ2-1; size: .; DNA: TGTGCCAGCTCCCGGGACAGGGCATACAATGAGCAGTTCTTC; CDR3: CASSRDRAYNEQFF
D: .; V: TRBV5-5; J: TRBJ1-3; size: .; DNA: TGTGCCAGCAGCTTGGTACAGGTTGGAAACACCATATATTTT; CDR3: CASSLVQVGNTIYF
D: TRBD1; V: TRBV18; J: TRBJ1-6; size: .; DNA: TGTGCCAGCTCATCAGCAGTACCGGGACAGCATAATTCACCCCTCCACTTT; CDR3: CASSSAVPGQHNSPLHF
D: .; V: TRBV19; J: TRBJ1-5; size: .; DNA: TGTGCCAGTAGACCCGACAGGAATAGCAATCAGCCCCAGCATTTT; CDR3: CASRPDRNSNQPQHF
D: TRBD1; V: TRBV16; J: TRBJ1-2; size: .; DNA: TGTGCCTCTAAGACAGGGGTAGTCGATGGCTACACCTTC; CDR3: CASKTGVVDGYTF
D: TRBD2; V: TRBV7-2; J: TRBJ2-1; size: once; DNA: TGTGCCAGCATTACGGGGGGCAATGAGCAGTTCTTC; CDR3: CASITGGNEQFF
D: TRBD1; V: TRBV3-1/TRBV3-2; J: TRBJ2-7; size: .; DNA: TGTGCCAGCAGCCAGGGACCGGGACAGTACTACGAGCAGTACTTC; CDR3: CASSQGPGQYYEQYF
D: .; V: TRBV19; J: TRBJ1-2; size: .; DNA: TGTGCCAGTAGAGGGGCAGCCTTCTATGGCTACACCTTC; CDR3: CASRGAAFYGYTF
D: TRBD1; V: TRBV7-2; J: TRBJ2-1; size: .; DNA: TGTGCCAGCGGTACAGGGGGCGCCTACAATGAGCAGTTCTTC; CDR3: CASGTGGAYNEQFF
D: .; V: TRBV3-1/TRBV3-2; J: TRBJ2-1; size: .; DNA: TGTGCCAGCAGCCTCCCCGGGAGCTCCTACAATGAGCAGTTCTTC; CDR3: CASSLPGSSYNEQFF
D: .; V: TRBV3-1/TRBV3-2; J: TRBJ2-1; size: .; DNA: TGTGCCAGCAGTCCCCCAGGGGCGGGGGGACAGAATGAGCAGTTCTTC; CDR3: CASSPPGAGGQNEQFF
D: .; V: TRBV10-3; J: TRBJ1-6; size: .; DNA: TGTGCCATCAGTCCGGGACTGAATTCACCCCTCCACTTT; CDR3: CAISPGLNSPLHF
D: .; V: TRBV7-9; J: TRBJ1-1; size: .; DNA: TGTGCCAGCAGCCCCCGTTATGGTCGGACTGAAGCTTTCTTT; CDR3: CASSPRYGRTEAFF
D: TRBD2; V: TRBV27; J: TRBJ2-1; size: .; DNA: TGTGCCAGCAGTATGTTAGCGGGAGGGCCCCCCAATGAGCAGTTCTTC; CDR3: CASSMLAGGPPNEQFF
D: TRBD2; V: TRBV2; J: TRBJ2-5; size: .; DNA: TGTGCCAGCACATTAGCGGGGGCTGGGGAGACCCAGTACTTC; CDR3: CASTLAGAGETQYF
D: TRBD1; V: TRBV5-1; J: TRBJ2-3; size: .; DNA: TGCGCCAGCAGCCTGGGACAGGGAAATACGCAGTATTTT; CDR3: CASSLGQGNTQYF
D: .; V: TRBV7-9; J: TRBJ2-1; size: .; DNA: TGTGCCAGCACCTATAACAACAATGAGCAGTTCTTC; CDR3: CASTYNNNEQFF
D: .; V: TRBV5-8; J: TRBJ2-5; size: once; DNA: TGTGCCAGCAGCTTCTCTAGCAGGGAGACCCAGTACTTC; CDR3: CASSFSSRETQYF
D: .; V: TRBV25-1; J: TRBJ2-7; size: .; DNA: TGTGCCAGCAGTGAAGGGGGCGGACGCGAGCAGTACTTC; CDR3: CASSEGGGREQYF
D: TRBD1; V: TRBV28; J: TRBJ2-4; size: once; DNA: TGTGCCACATGGGGGAAGATCGGACAGGGGAAAAACATTCAGTACTTC; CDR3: CATWGKIGQGKNIQYF
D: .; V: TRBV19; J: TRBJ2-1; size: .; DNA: TGTGCCAGTACCAAGGGGGGGACCGGGACTCCCGAGTACAATGAGCAGTTCTTC; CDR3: CASTKGGTGTPEYNEQFF
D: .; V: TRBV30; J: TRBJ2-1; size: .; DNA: TGTGCCTGGAGTTACAGCCTACAGTACAATGAGCAGTTCTTC; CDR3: CAWSYSLQYNEQFF
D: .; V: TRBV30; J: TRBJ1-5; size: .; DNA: TGTGCCTGGAGTAACGGGTTAGGCAATCAGCCCCAGCATTTT; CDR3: CAWSNGLGNQPQHF
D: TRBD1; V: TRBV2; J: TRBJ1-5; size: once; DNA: TGTGCCAGCAGTCTACTCCTTATTACAGGGGGCCGTCAGCCCCAGCATTTT; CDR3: CASSLLLITGGRQPQHF
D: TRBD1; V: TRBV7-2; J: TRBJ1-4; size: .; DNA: TGTGCCAGCAGCCCCCAGACAGGGACTAATGAAAAACTGTTTTTT; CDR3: CASSPQTGTNEKLFF
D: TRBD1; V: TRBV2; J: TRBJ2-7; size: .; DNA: TGTGCCAGCAGTGACGCCACAGGGGTCTCCGAGCAGTACTTC; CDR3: CASSDATGVSEQYF
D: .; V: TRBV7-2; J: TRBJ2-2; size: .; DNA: TGTGCCAGCAGCCTTACTAGGGGGGGGGAGCTGTTTTTT; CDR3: CASSLTRGGELFF
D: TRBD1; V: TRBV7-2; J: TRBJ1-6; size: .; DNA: TGTGCCAGCAGCTTAAGCGAGACAGGGTATAATTCACCCCTCCACTTT; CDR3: CASSLSETGYNSPLHF
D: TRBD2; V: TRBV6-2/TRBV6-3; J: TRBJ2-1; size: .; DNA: TGTGCCAGCAGTCCGGGACTAGCGGGAGCCGGTGAGCAGTTCTTC; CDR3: CASSPGLAGAGEQFF
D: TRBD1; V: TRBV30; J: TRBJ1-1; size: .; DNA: TGTGCCTGGAGTGTACAGGGGATTGATAATACTGAAGCTTTCTTT; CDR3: CAWSVQGIDNTEAFF
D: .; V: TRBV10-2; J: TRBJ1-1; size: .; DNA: TGCGCCAGCACACCTATAAGGGGGAACACTGAAGCTTTCTTT; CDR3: CASTPIRGNTEAFF
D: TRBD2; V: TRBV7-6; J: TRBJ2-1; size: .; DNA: TGTGCCAGCAGCTTAAACGGACTAGAAAACGATGAGCAGTTCTTC; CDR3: CASSLNGLENDEQFF
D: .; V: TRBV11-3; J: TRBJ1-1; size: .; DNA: TGTGCCAGCAGCTTAGATGGGCAGAAGGGGACTGAAGCTTTCTTT; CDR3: CASSLDGQKGTEAFF
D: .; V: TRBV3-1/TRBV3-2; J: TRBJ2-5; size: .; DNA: TGTGCCAGCAGCCTGTCCACAGGGATAGAGACCCAGTACTTC; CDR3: CASSLSTGIETQYF
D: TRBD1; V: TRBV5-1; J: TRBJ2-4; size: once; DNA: TGCGCCAGCACGGGACAGGTAAAAAACATTCAGTACTTC; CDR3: CASTGQVKNIQYF
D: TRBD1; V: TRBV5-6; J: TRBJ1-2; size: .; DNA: TGTGCCAGCAGCCCCGGGACAGGGGTTGGCTACACCTTC; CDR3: CASSPGTGVGYTF
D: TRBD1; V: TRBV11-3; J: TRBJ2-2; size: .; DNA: TGTGCCAGCAGCGCGGGACAGGGGGCAACCGGGGAGCTGTTTTTT; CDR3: CASSAGQGATGELFF
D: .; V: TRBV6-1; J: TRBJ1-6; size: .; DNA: TGTGCCAGCAGTGAAGCGGCCAGCTATAATTCACCCCTCCACTTT; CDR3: CASSEAASYNSPLHF
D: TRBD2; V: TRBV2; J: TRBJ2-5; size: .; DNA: TGTGCCAGCAGTGAGGCTAGCGGTGGGCAAGAGACCCAGTACTTC; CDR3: CASSEASGGQETQYF
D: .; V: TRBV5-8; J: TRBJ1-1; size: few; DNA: TGTGCCAGCAGCTTGTTAAGCGTCTGGGCTAGGGGTGAAGCTTTCTTT; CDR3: CASSLLSVWARGEAFF
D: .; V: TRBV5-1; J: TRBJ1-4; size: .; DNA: TGCGCCAGCAGCTTGGCCGGGACAAGCAATGAAAAACTGTTTTTT; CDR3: CASSLAGTSNEKLFF
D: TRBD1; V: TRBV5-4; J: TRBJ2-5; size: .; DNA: TGTGCCAGCAGCTTGGCGGGACAGGGGGCAAAAGAGACCCAGTACTTC; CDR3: CASSLAGQGAKETQYF
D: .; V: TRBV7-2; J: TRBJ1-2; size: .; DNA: TGTGCCAGCAGCCCACAGACAAATGGCTACACCTTC; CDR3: CASSPQTNGYTF
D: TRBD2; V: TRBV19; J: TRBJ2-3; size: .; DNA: TGTGCCAGTAGTGCGGGGGGATGGAGCACAGATACGCAGTATTTT; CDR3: CASSAGGWSTDTQYF
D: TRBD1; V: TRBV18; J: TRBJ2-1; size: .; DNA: TGTGCCAGCTCGCGGGACAGGGTGTCAGGACGGAACAATGAGCAGTTCTTC; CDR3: CASSRDRVSGRNNEQFF
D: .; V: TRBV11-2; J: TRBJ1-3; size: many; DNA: TGTGCCAGCAGCGCACAGGGACCGAACACCATATATTTT; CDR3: CASSAQGPNTIYF